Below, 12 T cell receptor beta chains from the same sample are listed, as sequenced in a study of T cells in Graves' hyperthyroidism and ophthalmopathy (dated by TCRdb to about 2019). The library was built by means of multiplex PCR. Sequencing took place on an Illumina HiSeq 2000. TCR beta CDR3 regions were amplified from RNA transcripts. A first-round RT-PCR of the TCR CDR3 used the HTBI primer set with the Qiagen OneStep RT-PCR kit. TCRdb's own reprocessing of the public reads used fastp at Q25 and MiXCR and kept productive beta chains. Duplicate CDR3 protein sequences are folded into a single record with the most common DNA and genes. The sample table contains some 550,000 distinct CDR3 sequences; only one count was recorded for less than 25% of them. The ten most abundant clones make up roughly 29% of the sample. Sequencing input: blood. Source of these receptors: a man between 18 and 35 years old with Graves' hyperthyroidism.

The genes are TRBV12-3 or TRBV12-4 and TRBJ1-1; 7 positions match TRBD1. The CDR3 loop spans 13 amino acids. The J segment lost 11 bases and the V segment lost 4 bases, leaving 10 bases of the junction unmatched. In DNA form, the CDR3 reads TGTGCCAGCAGTTACCGACAGGGACAGCGGGCTTTCTTT. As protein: CASSYRQGQRAFF.

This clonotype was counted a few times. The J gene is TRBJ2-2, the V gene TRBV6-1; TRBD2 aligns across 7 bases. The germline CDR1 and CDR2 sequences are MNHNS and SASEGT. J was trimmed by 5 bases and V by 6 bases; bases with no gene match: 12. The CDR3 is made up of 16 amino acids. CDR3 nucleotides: TGTGCCAGCAGCCTGCAGGGAGGGGTTAGTACCGGGGAGCTGTTTTTT. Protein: CASSLQGGVSTGELFF.

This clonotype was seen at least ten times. CDR3 nucleotide sequence: TGTGCCTGGAGTCCCATCTCTCCTCGGAGGGACACTGAAGCTTTCTTT. It yields the protein CAWSPISPRRDTEAFF. The chain employs TRBV30 and TRBJ1-1; no firm D call. V gave up 2 bases and J gave up 3 bases, with 19 bases separating them. CDR1 and CDR2 from the germline V gene are GTSNPN and SVGIG (reference sequence). This CDR3 is 16 amino acids long.

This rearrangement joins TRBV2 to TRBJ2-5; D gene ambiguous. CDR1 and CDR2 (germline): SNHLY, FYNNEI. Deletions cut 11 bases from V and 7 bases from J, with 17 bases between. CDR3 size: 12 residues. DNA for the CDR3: TGTGCCGGGCAGCAGAGCTCAGCGACCCAGTACTTC. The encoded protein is CAGQQSSATQYF.

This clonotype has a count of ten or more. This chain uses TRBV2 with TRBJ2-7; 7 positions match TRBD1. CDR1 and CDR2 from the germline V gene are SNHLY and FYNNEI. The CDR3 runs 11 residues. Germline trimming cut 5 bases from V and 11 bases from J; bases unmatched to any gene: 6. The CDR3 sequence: CASSRQGSEYF. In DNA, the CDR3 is TGTGCCAGCAGTAGACAGGGTTCGGAGTACTTC.

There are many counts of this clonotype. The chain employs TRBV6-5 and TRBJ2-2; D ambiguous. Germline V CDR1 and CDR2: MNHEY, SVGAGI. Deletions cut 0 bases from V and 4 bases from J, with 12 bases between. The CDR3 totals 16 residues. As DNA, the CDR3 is TGTGCCAGCAGTTACTCGGAAACAGCCGTCACCGGGGAGCTGTTTTTT. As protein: CASSYSETAVTGELFF.

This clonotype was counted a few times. The CDR3 DNA reads TGCAGCGTTGGGGGGCGGGGCAGGGGGACAGTTGGGCTTAACACTGAAGCTTTCTTT. The encoded protein is CSVGGRGRGTVGLNTEAFF. The genes are TRBV29-1 and TRBJ1-1; 7 nucleotides line up with TRBD1. The V gene's germline CDR1 is SQVTM and CDR2 ANQGSEA. This CDR3 comprises 19 residues. After removal of 4 bases from V and 2 bases from J, the junction contained 22 bases not matched to a gene.

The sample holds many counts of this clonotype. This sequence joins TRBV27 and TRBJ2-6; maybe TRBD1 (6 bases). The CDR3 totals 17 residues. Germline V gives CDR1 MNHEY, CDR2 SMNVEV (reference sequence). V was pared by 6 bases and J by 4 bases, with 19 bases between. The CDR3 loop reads CASSLRDTRRGANVLTF. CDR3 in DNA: TGTGCCAGCAGCCTCCGGGACACTCGAAGGGGGGCCAACGTCCTGACTTTC.

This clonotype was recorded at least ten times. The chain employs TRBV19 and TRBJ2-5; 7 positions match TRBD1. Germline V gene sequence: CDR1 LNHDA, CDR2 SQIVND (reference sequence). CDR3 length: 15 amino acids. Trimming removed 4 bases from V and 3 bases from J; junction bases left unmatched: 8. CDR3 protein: CASSKRTGGEETQYF. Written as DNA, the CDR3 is TGTGCCAGTAGTAAACGGACAGGTGGGGAAGAGACCCAGTACTTC.

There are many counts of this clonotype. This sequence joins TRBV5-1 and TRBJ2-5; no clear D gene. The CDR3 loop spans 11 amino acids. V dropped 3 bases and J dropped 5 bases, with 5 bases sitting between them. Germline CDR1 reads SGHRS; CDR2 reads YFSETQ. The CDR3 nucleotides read TGCGCCAGCAGCTCCACGGAGACCCAGTACTTC. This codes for CASSSTETQYF.

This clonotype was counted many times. The CDR3 reads CAISTDRDTEAFF. In DNA form, the CDR3 reads TGTGCCATCAGTACGGACAGGGACACTGAAGCTTTCTTT. This chain uses TRBV10-3 with TRBJ1-1; 8 nucleotides line up with TRBD1. Germline CDR1 is ENHRY and CDR2 is SYGVKD. This CDR3 is 13 amino acids long. The V and J ends lost 5 bases and 3 bases, in that order; junction bases with no gene match: 2.

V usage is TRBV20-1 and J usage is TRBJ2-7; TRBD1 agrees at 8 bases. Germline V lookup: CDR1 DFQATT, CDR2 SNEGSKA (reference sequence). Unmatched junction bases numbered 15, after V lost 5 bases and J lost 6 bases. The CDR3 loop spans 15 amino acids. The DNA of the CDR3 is TGCAGTGCTCATAAGGTGGGGGGACAGGAGACCGAGCAGTACTTC. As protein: CSAHKVGGQETEQYF.